This TCR beta chain was recorded in a study of T cells in Graves' hyperthyroidism and ophthalmopathy. From RNA transcripts, TCR beta CDR3 regions were amplified. Primed by the HTBI set, a first-round RT-PCR was run on the TCR CDR3. TCRdb processed the multiplex PCR reads anew with MiXCR; each CDR3 protein has one entry. The sample consists of over 350,000 distinct CDR3 sequences, around an eighth of them appearing once. Many counts were recorded for this clonotype. This CDR3 is built from 17 residues. V lost 3 bases and J 0 bases, leaving 16 bases between the germline ends. Germline assignment: CDR1 PRHDT and CDR2 FYEKMQ (reference sequence).

The clonotype was recovered from a man aged 50 to 60 with Graves' ophthalmopathy. V is TRBV13 and J is TRBJ2-3; D may be TRBD2 (5 bases). Sequencing input: blood. This CDR3 is CASSFTLAYTSTDTQYF. In DNA, the CDR3 is TGTGCCAGCAGCTTTACCTTAGCGTATACTAGCACAGATACGCAGTATTTT.